This TCR beta chain was sequenced during a study of T cell repertoires in cytomegalovirus infection. About the study: CMV epitopes used comprised recently identified HLA-C-restricted ones and well-studied HLA-B-restricted ones. Public TCR beta signatures indicated both CMV infection and matching HLA type. Study outcomes and limitations: HLA-C-restricted, CMV-specific TCR beta clonotypes were dominant ex vivo. Summed frequency of shared TCR beta families picked out CMV carriers who also had the relevant HLA.

The V and J ends lost 0 bases and 4 bases respectively, with 16 bases between them. Germline V CDR1 and CDR2: SGHNT, YYREEE (reference sequence). The CDR3 totals 16 residues. With respect to this clonotype: Its antigen is as yet unknown.

A single record per CDR3 protein comes from TCRdb applying MiXCR to the reads. This table has about 47,000 distinct CDR3 sequences, around 21% appearing once. The chain couples TRBV5-4 to TRBJ1-1, with a possible D match to TRBD1 (5 bases). The TCR originated in a human donor in good health (CMV status not recorded). Some clones in this sample may be carry-over from other donors' samples. Sequences were derived from CD8+ T cells from cultured PBMCs, sampled from culture after CMV antigen stimulation. The CDR3: CASSLGNPQDITEAFF. Written as DNA, the CDR3 is TGTGCCAGCAGCTTGGGCAATCCACAGGACATCACTGAAGCTTTCTTT.